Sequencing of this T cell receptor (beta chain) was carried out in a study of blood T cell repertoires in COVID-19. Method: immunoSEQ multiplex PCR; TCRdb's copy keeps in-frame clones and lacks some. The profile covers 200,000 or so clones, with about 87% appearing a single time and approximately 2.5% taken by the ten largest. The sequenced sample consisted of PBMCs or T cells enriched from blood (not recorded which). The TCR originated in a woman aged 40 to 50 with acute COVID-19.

As DNA, the CDR3 is TGTGCCAGCAGTTACTCAGGAACAGTCTCTTCACCCCTCCACTTT. Residues: CASSYSGTVSSPLHF. This rearrangement joins TRBV6-2 or TRBV6-3 to TRBJ1-6; no clear D gene. The V and J ends lost 0 bases and 9 bases respectively, with 12 bases between them. Per germline, CDR1 MNHEY and CDR2 SVGEGT. The CDR3 loop spans 15 amino acids.